This T cell receptor (beta chain) was sequenced for a study of human T cells and chemical hapten exposure. Looking at the study overall: Enrolled patients were predominantly female and had alopecia areata, totalis or universalis. Overall study findings and caveats: PT1 expanded TCR numbers tracked positively with patch test score.

Time point specified: patch test 1, 2 weeks after DPC sensitization. Treatment described: therapeutic diphenylcyclopropenone sensitization with weekly scalp DPC. Alopecia patients deemed DPC-suitable, aged 18 to 70, excluding pregnancy. Unique molecular identifiers were affixed to discrete cDNA molecules within the library. TCRdb itself ran the RACE reads through MiXCR, one entry per CDR3 protein. In the table there are 300,000 to 350,000 distinct CDR3 sequences, approximately 6.9% of which are singletons. Concerning this clonotype itself: Its specificity is not known.

The germline V gene has CDR1 MNHNS and CDR2 SASEGT. The CDR3 is made up of 12 amino acids. Deletions cut 0 bases from V and 4 bases from J, with 3 bases between. The sample was whole blood, taken in connection with sensitization to the hapten diphenylcyclopropenone (DPC). The source of this sequence is a woman under 30 with alopecia areata. Some clones in this sample may be carry-over from other donors' samples. The chain couples TRBV6-1 to TRBJ1-1; D uncertain. CDR3 DNA sequence: TGTGCCAGCAGTGAAGCCTTCACTGAAGCTTTCTTT. Translation: CASSEAFTEAFF.